This T cell receptor (beta chain) was sequenced in a study of CD8 T cells in Susac syndrome (dated by TCRdb to about 2019). Regarding the study in general: Repertoire sequencing was used to test whether CD8+ T cell activation and differentiation in Susac syndrome was antigen driven. Clonality of the CD8+ T cell repertoire was compared between eleven to twelve healthy donors, approximately 14 Susac syndrome patients and roughly 16 multiple sclerosis patients.

As to this clonotype: The specificity of this receptor is unknown. Nothing much larger sits one base from this clone, and base qualities are not available.

What the research found in general, with its limitations: The TCR sequencing and HLA analysis was acknowledged to have included a relatively small number of individuals.

RNA was extracted with the RNeasy kit and 0.5 to 1 ug was reverse transcribed using random hexamers. TCR beta CDR3 regions were amplified with the immunoSEQ multiplex PCR assay covering 54 Vbeta and 13 Jbeta segments. To correct PCR amplification bias, a synthetic template baseline was used for both primer optimization and computational correction. The study's processing was this. Reads were annotated to V, D and J genes according to IMGT and were analyzed with immunoSEQ Analyzer, with only productive sequences retained. To calculate clonality, Shannon entropy was normalized by log2 of the number of productive unique sequences and then subtracted from one. For each patient and control, public and private clones were evaluated within the 100 most prevalent clones. Clones were defined as Susac-specific if absent from the healthy and MS cohorts, from 1052 published viral clones and from other ImmuneACCESS disease sequences. TCRdb ran its own pipeline on the public reads, namely fastp trimming at Q25 and MiXCR clone calling, and kept in-frame beta chains. Each entry is one CDR3 protein sequence, shown with its most common DNA and genes. The V and J calls here are based on TCRdb, not the publication. Recorded for this sample are about 300,000 distinct CDR3 sequences; about 91% of them occurred a single time. The top ten clonotypes cover approximately 0.2% of the sample.

High-throughput TCR beta sequencing profiled peripheral blood CD8+ and CD4+ T cells from healthy donors, Susac syndrome patients and multiple sclerosis patients. The multiple sclerosis controls were treatment-naive patients whose relapsing-remitting disease, either stable or active, fulfilled the revised McDonald criteria. Bulk CD8+ and CD4+ T cells were purified magnetically by negative isolation, whereas CD8+ TEMRA cells were enriched by FACS. Blood was drawn into EDTA tubes, processed within 24 hours, and PBMCs were isolated by density gradient centrifugation. PBMCs destined for TCR sequencing were cryopreserved in liquid nitrogen and later thawed in a 37 °C water bath. The sorted or isolated CD4+, CD8+ and CD8+ TEMRA cells had a purity of 90% or higher. Trimming accounts for 3 bases at V and 2 bases at J, while the number of junction bases matched to no gene is 5. Looking up the germline V gene yields CDR1 MGHRA and CDR2 YSYEKL. The cysteine opens and the phenylalanine closes a CDR3 of 15 amino acids. Only the CDR3 DNA is retained, 45 bases long and in frame from the first base.

The sequenced sample was CD8+ T cells from PBMCs. The sequence was collected from a human donor with multiple sclerosis. The rearrangement combines TRBV4-1 with TRBJ2-7; TRBD1 lines up with 9 middle nucleotides. The DNA reads TGCGCCAGCAGCCAGCGACAGGGGGACCCCTACGAGCAGTACTTC. This sequence encodes CASSQRQGDPYEQYF.